This T cell receptor beta chain was identified during a study of identical twins. Trimming shortened V by 2 bases and J by 4 bases, and 9 bases separated the two germline ends. The CDR3 loop spans 14 amino acids. CDR1 SGHTA and CDR2 FQGNSA come from the germline V gene. Among all donors, each was a healthy Caucasian. Carrying unique molecular identifiers, the cDNA also gained a universal primer site through template switching. TCRdb reanalysed the 5' RACE reads using MiXCR and keeps one entry per CDR3 protein. Here the sample spans fewer than 900,000 distinct CDR3 sequences, 21% being singletons. This clonotype has just a few counts. The sample was also reused in another study, on T cells expressing NK-cell markers. That publication notes: Several donors had dominant NKG2C+ clonotypes that comprised about 1.0-7.5% of their CD8+ T cells.

The receptor's source is a woman between 18 and 30 years old in good health. Material for sequencing was PBMCs. The chain links TRBV7-2 to TRBJ1-3; D is unclear. As DNA, the CDR3 is TGTGCCAGCAGCTTAAGGGCGGCGGGAAACACCATATATTTT. Translating gives CASSLRAAGNTIYF.